The rows below give T cell receptor beta chains drawn from one sample of a study of a mutant IDH1 vaccine in newly diagnosed glioma. No antigen has been assigned to these receptors. The data were produced by immunoSEQ multiplex PCR, yet TCRdb's version contains in-frame clones alone and is incomplete. The repertoire consists of over 55,000 clones, with 70% to 85% occurring once and the leading ten covering 2.5% to 3.5%. The sequenced sample was PBMCs, obtained from a glioma patient whose treatment included an IDH1 peptide vaccine. These TCRs come from a woman in her late teens or twenties with glioma. Some clones in this sample may be carry-over from other donors' samples. CDR3s include the opening cysteine and the closing phenylalanine or tryptophan.

TRBV6-6	TRBJ2-5	CASSYARGSRETQYF
TRBV2	TRBJ1-2	CASRRSGLYGYTF
TRBV29-1	TRBJ1-4	CSVEVRGRGEKLFF
TRBV6-5	TRBJ1-2	CASSSGGAVHGYTF
TRBV19	TRBJ1-1	CASSLYRDTEAFF
TRBV5-8	TRBJ1-2	CASSLISGGFGGYTF
TRBV9	TRBJ1-1	CASGEGGTTEAFF
TRBV5-1	TRBJ2-3	CASSLQTDTQYF
TRBV6-5	TRBJ2-5	CASSSRVNQETQYF
TRBV12-5	TRBJ1-1	CASGFSGSNTEAFF
TRBV19	TRBJ1-3	CASCGAGAGNTIYF
TRBV4-1	TRBJ2-2	CATTGLAGTGELFF
TRBV7-2	TRBJ1-1	CASSLGLGNTEAFF
TRBV2	TRBJ2-7	CASSERLASSYEQYF
TRBV6-5	TRBJ2-7	CASSYSRTGAPYEQYF
TRBV6-1	TRBJ1-4	CASSPSLEKLFF
TRBV4-2	TRBJ2-5	CASSQDGGKRETQYF
TRBV4-3	TRBJ2-1	CASSQEASGARGEQFF
TRBV29-1	TRBJ2-7	CSVYTGHTYEQYF
TRBV4-2	TRBJ2-5	CASSQGGLAGTQETQYF
TRBV11-3	TRBJ2-3	CASSLDGLDTDTQYF
TRBV5-8	TRBJ1-1	CASSTGQPWNTEAFF
TRBV4-1	TRBJ1-1	CATAEGLGTEAFF
TRBV6-6	TRBJ1-1	CASSWTANTEAFF
TRBV5-1	TRBJ1-4	CASSFRYQGTNEKLFF
TRBV7-2	TRBJ2-7	CASSLIQGIYEQYF
TRBV10-1	TRBJ1-2	CASSTRTGGGYTF
TRBV5-4	TRBJ1-1	CASSGGQRTEAFF
TRBV11-1	TRBJ1-6	CASSSPERNSPLHF
TRBV13	TRBJ2-1	CASSYSKAGSRGNEQFF
TRBV25-1	TRBJ1-2	CASSEFRSNGYTF
TRBV30	TRBJ2-1	CAWSPDAEEQFF
TRBV7-9	TRBJ2-1	CASSSSPTGGPWGNEQFF
TRBV19	TRBJ2-1	CASSLASGVEQFF
TRBV9	TRBJ1-5	CASSVGGGTADQPQHF
TRBV6-1	TRBJ1-4	CASTPFPGSLEKLFF
TRBV19	TRBJ2-5	CASSPPGGKRAQYF
TRBV4-1	TRBJ2-7	CASSQEAGGTYEQYF
TRBV19	TRBJ1-6	CASSPSRAGAGNSPLHF
TRBV2	TRBJ2-4	CASSIDTSGKNIQYF
TRBV14	TRBJ1-1	CASSHATGTVNTEAFF
TRBV19	TRBJ2-3	CASSIRTSGSTDTQYF
TRBV7-9	TRBJ2-7	CASSSGLAGPYEQYF
TRBV2	TRBJ2-7	CASSESDLPYEQYF
TRBV4-3	TRBJ2-1	CASSLQGHEQFF
TRBV7-3	TRBJ1-3	CASSSGAGVGNTIYF
TRBV6-1	TRBJ2-7	CASSEAGTPSYEQYF
TRBV4-2	TRBJ1-1	CASSQPGGPVQNTEAFF
TRBV6-1	TRBJ2-1	CASSEAPTGYNEQFF
TRBV4-3	TRBJ1-1	CASSQAQGRNTEAFF
TRBV15	TRBJ1-1	CATSIGGVKNTEAFF
TRBV18	TRBJ1-1	CASSGTGRTEAFF
TRBV11-2	TRBJ2-3	CASSLLGGMVTDTQYF
TRBV18	TRBJ1-1	CASSPTGLNTEAFF